The present entry profiles one TCR beta chain with its context. Its antigen is currently unknown. The source of the sample is a study of robustness of blood B and T cell sequencing. Study-wide results and caveats: Rare TCRbeta clonotype overlap stayed flat despite pooling tubes. With 3 or 4 tubes combined, top 10,000 TCRbeta coverage approached saturation. Many low-abundance TCRbeta clonotypes or under-sequencing were suggested by rarefaction.

CDR3 size: 13 residues. The germline V gene has CDR1 MNHEY and CDR2 SVGAGI. V was clipped by 5 bases and J by 5 bases, with 12 bases between them. TCR beta repertoires were quantified from mRNA rather than genomic DNA. The cDNA carried a universal priming site added by a 5' template-switch oligo. A 12-nucleotide random UMI in the template-switch oligo labeled every cDNA molecule. TCRdb reanalysed the PCR reads using MiXCR and keeps one entry per CDR3 protein. The sample consists of about 3,500 distinct CDR3 sequences, around 51% of them appearing once. The clonotype comes from a human donor in good health. V is TRBV6-5 and J is TRBJ1-1; D uncertain. Sample: peripheral blood. CDR3 in DNA: TGTGCCAGCAGTCTCACCGACAAAACTGAAGCTTTCTTT. Protein product: CASSLTDKTEAFF.